A single T cell receptor (beta chain) is shown here with its context. Its antigen is currently unknown. Unrecorded immune exposures were likely, despite nominal health at sampling. This specimen comes from a study of cytomegalovirus exposure and HLA in healthy donors. Study background: Within an early data release were roughly 83 million unique TCRs drawn from HLA-typed donors. Whole-study findings and limits: Prior analysis indicated that the majority of TCR beta V segments exhibited productivity approximately 87% or approximately 30% of the time. An analysis that came later showed most CMV-associated TCR beta chains appearing HLA-restricted.

It was with 60 Vbeta and 13 Jbeta primers that the PCR ran. The method was immunoSEQ multiplex PCR; TCRdb's version includes in-frame clones alone and lacks a portion of them. This sample has some 150,000 clones, with around 80% found just once. Germline assignment: CDR1 LGHNA and CDR2 YNFKEQ. The CDR3 extends over 16 amino acids. The TCR sequence derives from a young woman in good health and CMV-seropositive. The chain couples TRBV4-2 to TRBJ2-5, with 9 bases aligning to TRBD2. The J call is in doubt because the DNA end fits TRBJ2-7 better. Sample: PBMCs. The CDR3 coding sequence is TGTGCCAGCAGCCAAGCGCACGGCGGGGGGGCCTACGAGCAGTACTTC. Amino acid sequence: CASSQAHGGGAYEQYF.